One sample yielded the 9 T cell receptor beta chains listed below, sequenced in a study of tumor and adjacent non-tumor tissue in lung cancer. The library came from three nested PCR rounds adapted from ARM-PCR protocols. One entry per CDR3 protein results from TCRdb running MiXCR on the multiplex PCR reads. This table holds under 95,000 distinct CDR3 sequences, 65% to 85% found once. The template was RNA from unsorted bulk tissue. This non-tumor lung sample came from over 3 cm beyond the tumor edge. Sample: distant non-tumor lung tissue. These receptors were collected from a man in his fifties or sixties with non-small cell lung cancer.

Of note for this clonotype: One end of the junction is discordant with germline, which a read error may explain. V gene TRBV12-3 or TRBV12-4 combines with J gene TRBJ2-5; weak D call: TRBD2 (5 bases). The CDR3 is 15 amino acids. CDR3 nucleotides: TGTGCCAGCAGCCCCCCCTGGGAGTCGCCAGAGACCCAGTATTTC. Protein product: CASSPPWESPETQYF.

Regarding this clonotype: One base away lies a much larger clone, so this may be a sequencing read error. CDR3: CSVPLQGMREQFF. In DNA, the CDR3 is TGCAGTGTTCCACTACAGGGAATGCGCGAGCAGTTCTTC. V and J are TRBV20-1 and TRBJ2-1; tentatively, D is TRBD1 (6 bases). CDR1 DFQATT and CDR2 SNEGSKA come from the germline V gene (reference sequence). The CDR3 is 13 residues long. Trimming stripped 7 bases from V and 10 bases from J, with 20 bases between.

Comments on this clonotype: At one end, the junction sequence differs from germline, possibly due to a read error. The genes are TRBV7-9 and TRBJ2-7; maybe TRBD2 (5 bases). Germline lookup yields CDR1 SEHNR and CDR2 FQNEAQ (reference sequence). CDR3 length: 16 amino acids. In nucleotides, the CDR3 is TGTGCCAGCAGCTTAGCAGGGTCTAGCTATGCCTACCAGCAGTACTTC. As protein: CASSLAGSSYAYQQYF.

Regarding this clonotype: An end of the junction does not agree with germline; a read error may underlie this. The chain has TRBV11-2 and TRBJ1-1; D call uncertain. Per germline, CDR1 SGHAT and CDR2 FQNNGV. CDR3 length: 14 amino acids. CDR3 sequence (DNA): TGTGCCGGCAGCTTCGGTCAAGGGAACACTGAAGCTTTCTTT. Its translation is CAGSFGQGNTEAFF.

In regard to this clonotype: Since no conserved phenylalanine or tryptophan closes the CDR3, a read error is the likely cause. This chain's CDR3 is CSALTGAYETQYS. The DNA for the CDR3 is TGCAGTGCGCTAACGGGGGCGTACGAGACCCAGTACTCC. The chain recombines TRBV20-1 with TRBJ2-5; the D call may be TRBD1 or TRBD2 (6 bases each). This CDR3 comprises 13 residues. Germline values: CDR1 DFQATT, CDR2 SNEGSKA (reference sequence). V gave up 6 bases and J gave up 5 bases, with 16 bases separating them.

As regards this clonotype: Given a much more abundant clone one base away, this may be a read error. J is TRBJ2-2 and V is TRBV11-3; either TRBD1 or TRBD2 may fit D (6 bases each). The CDR3 spans 14 residues. In germline, CDR1 is SGHNT, CDR2 YENEEA. In DNA, the CDR3 is TGTGCCAGCAGCCTAGAGGGGGGCACCGGGGAGCTGTTTTTT. Residues: CASSLEGGTGELFF.

V gene TRBV6-5 combines with J gene TRBJ2-1; TRBD2 matches 8 bases. V shed 2 bases and J 12 bases; nucleotides not matched to a gene: 12. The germline V gene encodes CDR1 MNHEY and CDR2 SVGAGI. CDR3 size: 15 residues. CDR3: CASSYNGGAAYVQFF. The CDR3, as DNA: TGTGCCAGCAGTTACAACGGGGGGGCCGCCTATGTGCAGTTCTTC.

Points on this clonotype: The junction and the germline gene differ at one end; a read error may be behind it. The chain uses TRBV11-2 and TRBJ2-7; D gene unclear. CDR1 is SGHAT and CDR2 is FQNNGV in the germline V gene. CDR3 length equals 16 residues. Here the CDR3 reads CAGSLEVVTFPRQQYF. Here the CDR3 DNA reads TGTGCCGGCAGCTTAGAGGTGGTGACGTTCCCGAGGCAGCAGTACTTC.

Points on this clonotype: A much larger clone sits a single nucleotide away, making a read error possible. The chain couples TRBV20-1 to TRBJ1-2; D gene uncertain. This CDR3 spans 12 amino acids. V gave up 5 bases and J gave up 8 bases, with 15 bases separating them. Germline assignment: CDR1 DFQATT and CDR2 SNEGSKA (reference sequence). The CDR3 here is CSAGPRREGYTF. CDR3 sequence (DNA): TGCAGTGCTGGCCCGCGCCGGGAGGGCTACACCTTC.